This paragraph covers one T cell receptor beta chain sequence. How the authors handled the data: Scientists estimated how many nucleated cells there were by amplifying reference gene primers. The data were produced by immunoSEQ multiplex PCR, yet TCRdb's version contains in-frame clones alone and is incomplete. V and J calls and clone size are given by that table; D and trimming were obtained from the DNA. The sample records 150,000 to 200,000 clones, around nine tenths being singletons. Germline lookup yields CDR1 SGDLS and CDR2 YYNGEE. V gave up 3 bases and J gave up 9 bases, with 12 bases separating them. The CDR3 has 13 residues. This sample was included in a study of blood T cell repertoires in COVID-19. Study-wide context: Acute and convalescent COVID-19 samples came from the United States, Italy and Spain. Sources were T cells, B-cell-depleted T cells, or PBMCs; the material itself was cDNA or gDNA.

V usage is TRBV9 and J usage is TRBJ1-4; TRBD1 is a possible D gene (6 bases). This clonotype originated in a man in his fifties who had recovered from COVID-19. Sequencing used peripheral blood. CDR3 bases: TGTGCCAGCAGCGCAATAACAGGGCAAAAACTGTTTTTT. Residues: CASSAITGQKLFF.